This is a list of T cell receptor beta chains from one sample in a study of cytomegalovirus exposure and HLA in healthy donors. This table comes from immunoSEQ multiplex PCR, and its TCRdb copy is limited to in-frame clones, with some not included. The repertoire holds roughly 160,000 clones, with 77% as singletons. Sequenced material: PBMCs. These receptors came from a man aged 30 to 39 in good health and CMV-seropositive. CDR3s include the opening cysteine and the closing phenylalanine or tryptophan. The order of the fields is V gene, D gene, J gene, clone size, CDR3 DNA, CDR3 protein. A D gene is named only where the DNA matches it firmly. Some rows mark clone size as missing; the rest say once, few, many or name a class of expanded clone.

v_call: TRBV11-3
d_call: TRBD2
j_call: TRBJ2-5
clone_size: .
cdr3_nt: TGTGCCAGCAGCTTCAGACTAGCGGGGGCGTTGCAAGAGACCCAGTACTTC
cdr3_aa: CASSFRLAGALQETQYF

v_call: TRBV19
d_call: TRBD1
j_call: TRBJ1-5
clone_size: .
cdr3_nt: TGTGCCAGTACCCCTGGACAGGGGGCCAGCCAGCCCCAGCATTTT
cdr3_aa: CASTPGQGASQPQHF

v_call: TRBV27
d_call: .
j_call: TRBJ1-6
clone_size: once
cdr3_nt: TGTGCCAGCAGTTCGTCGAATTCACCCCTCCACTTT
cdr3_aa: CASSSSNSPLHF

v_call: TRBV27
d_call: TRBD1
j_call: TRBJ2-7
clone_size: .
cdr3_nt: TGTGCCAGCAGTAGGGCAGGGGGCACTTACGAGCAGTACTTC
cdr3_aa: CASSRAGGTYEQYF

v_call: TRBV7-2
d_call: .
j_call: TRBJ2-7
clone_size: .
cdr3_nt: TGTGCCAGCAGCTTGACAGGTCCCCCCTACGAGCAGTACTTC
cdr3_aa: CASSLTGPPYEQYF

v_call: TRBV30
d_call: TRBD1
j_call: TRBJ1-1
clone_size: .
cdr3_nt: TGTGCCTGGACCCGCCCGGACAGGGATTGGGATGAAGCTTTCTTT
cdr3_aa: CAWTRPDRDWDEAFF

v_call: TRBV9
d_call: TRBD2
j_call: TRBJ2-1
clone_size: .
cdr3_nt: TGTGCCAGCAGGAGGTCGGGGGGGGCCTACAATGAGCAGTTCTTC
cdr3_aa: CASRRSGGAYNEQFF

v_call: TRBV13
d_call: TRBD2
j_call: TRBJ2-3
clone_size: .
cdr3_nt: TGTGCCAGCAGCCCACACGGACTAGCGGGGGGTAGGGATACGCAGTATTTT
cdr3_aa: CASSPHGLAGGRDTQYF

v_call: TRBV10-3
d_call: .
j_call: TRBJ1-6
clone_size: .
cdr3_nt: TGTGCCATCAGAGCCGGGACTGAAAATTCACCCCTCCACTTT
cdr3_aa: CAIRAGTENSPLHF

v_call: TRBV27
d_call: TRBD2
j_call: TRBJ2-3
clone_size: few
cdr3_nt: TGTGCCAGCAGTAGTGGGACTAGCGGACGCACAGATACGCAGTATTTT
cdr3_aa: CASSSGTSGRTDTQYF

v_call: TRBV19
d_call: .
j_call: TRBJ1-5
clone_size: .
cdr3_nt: TGTGCCAGTAGTATAGAATCAGGGTTGGGGCAGCCCCAGCATTTT
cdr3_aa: CASSIESGLGQPQHF

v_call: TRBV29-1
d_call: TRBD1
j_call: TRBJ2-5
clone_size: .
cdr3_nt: TGCAGCGTTGAGGTGTCAGGGGGCCACGAGACCCAGTACTTC
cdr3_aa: CSVEVSGGHETQYF

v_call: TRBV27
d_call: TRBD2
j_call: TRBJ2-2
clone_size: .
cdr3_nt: TGTGCCAGCAGTCTAGCGGGGGTCAACACCGGGGAGCTGTTTTTT
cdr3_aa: CASSLAGVNTGELFF

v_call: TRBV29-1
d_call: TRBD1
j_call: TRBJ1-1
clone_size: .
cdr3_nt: TGCAGCGTTGCAGGGGGCCGGGGAACTGAAGCTTTCTTT
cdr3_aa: CSVAGGRGTEAFF

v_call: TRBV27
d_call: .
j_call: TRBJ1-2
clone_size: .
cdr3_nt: TGTGCCAGCTCCTGGGGCGGCACTCTTAACTATGGCTACACCTTC
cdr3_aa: CASSWGGTLNYGYTF

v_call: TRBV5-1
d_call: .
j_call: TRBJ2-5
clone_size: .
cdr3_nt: TGCGCCAGCAGCTCAGGGATCCAAGAGACCCAGTACTTC
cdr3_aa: CASSSGIQETQYF

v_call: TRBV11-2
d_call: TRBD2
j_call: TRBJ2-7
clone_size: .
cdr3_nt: TGTGCCAGCAGCCGGACTAGCGGGGATGGATACGAGCAGTACTTC
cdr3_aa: CASSRTSGDGYEQYF

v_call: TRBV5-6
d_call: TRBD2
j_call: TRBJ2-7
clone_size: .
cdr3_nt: TGTGCCAGCAGCGGTACTAGCGGGGGATACTACGAGCAGTACTTC
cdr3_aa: CASSGTSGGYYEQYF

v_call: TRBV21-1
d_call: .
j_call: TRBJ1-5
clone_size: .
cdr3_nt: TGTGCCAGCAGCACTCGTCCCGGGACATTTTATAGCAATCAGCCCCAGCATTTT
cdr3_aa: CASSTRPGTFYSNQPQHF

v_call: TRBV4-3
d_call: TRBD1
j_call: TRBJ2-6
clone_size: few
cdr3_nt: TGCGCCAGCAGCCGCTCGGGACAGGGGTCTGGGGCCAACGTCCTGACTTTC
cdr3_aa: CASSRSGQGSGANVLTF

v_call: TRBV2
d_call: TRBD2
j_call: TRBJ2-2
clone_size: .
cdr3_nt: TGTGCCAGCAGCCCGGGACTAGCGGGGGGGCCGGACACCGGGGAGCTGTTTTTT
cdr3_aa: CASSPGLAGGPDTGELFF

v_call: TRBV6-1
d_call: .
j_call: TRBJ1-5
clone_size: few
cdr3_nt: TGTGCCAGCAAGGGAGATAGCAATCAGCCCCAGCATTTT
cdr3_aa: CASKGDSNQPQHF

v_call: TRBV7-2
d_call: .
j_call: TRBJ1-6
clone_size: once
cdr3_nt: TGTGCCAGCAGCTTAACCAGGGTAGGATCCTATAATTCACCCCTCCACTTT
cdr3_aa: CASSLTRVGSYNSPLHF

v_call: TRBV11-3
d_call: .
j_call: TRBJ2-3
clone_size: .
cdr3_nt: TGTGCCAGCAGCTTAGATGGGGGGACTGGCACAGATACGCAGTATTTT
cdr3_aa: CASSLDGGTGTDTQYF

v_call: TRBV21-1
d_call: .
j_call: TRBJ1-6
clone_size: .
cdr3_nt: TGTGCCAGCAGCAAAGCTTTACAGGGGGAGAATTCACCCCTCCACTTT
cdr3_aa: CASSKALQGENSPLHF

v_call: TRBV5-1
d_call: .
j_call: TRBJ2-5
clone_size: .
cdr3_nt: TGCGCCAGCAGCTACCAGGGGGGATTGGAGACCCAGTACTTC
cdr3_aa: CASSYQGGLETQYF

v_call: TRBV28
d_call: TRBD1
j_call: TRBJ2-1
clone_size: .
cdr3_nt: TGTGCCAGCAGTCCACGTGGGACAGGGAGGGATGAGCAGTTCTTC
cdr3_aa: CASSPRGTGRDEQFF

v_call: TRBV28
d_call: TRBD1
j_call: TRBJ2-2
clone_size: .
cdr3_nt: TGTGCCAGCACCTTGGACAGGGCTAGCACCGGGGAGCTGTTTTTT
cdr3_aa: CASTLDRASTGELFF

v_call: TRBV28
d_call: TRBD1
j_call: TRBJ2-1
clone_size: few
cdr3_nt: TGTGCCAGCAGCTGGGACAGGGGAACCTACAATGAGCAGTTCTTC
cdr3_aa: CASSWDRGTYNEQFF

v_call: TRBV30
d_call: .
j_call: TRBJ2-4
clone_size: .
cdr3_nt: TGTGCCTGGAGTGCGGGGGACAGAGTAGCCAAAAACATTCAGTACTTC
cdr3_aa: CAWSAGDRVAKNIQYF

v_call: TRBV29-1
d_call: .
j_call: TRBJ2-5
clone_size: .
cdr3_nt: TGCAGCGTTGGGCATATGCAAGAGACCCAGTACTTC
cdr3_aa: CSVGHMQETQYF

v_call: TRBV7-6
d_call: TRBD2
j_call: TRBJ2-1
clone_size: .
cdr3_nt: TGTGCCAGCAGCTTAGCGCTGCGGGGGGGCGGCGGCAATGAGCAGTTCTTC
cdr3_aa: CASSLALRGGGGNEQFF

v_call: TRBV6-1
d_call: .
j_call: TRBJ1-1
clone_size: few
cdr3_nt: TGTGCCAGCAGTGAAGGGGCCTCGAACACTGAAGCTTTCTTT
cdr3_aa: CASSEGASNTEAFF

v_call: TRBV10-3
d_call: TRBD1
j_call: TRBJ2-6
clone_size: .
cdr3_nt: TGTGCCATCAGTGAACCGGGACAGTGGAGCTCTGGGGCCAACGTCCTGACTTTC
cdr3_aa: CAISEPGQWSSGANVLTF